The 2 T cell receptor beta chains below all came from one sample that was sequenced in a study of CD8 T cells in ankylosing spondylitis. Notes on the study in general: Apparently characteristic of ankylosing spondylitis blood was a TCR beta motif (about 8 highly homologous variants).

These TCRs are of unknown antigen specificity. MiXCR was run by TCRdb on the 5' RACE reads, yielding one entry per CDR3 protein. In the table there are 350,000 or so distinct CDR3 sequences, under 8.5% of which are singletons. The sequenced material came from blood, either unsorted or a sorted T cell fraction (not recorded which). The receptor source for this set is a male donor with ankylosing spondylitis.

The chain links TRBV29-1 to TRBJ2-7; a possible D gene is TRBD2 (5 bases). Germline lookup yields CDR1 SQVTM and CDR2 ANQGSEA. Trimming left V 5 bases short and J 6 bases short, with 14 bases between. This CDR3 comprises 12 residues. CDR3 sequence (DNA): TGCAGCGTTCCAGGCCCGAGCGGCGAGCAGTACTTC. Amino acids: CSVPGPSGEQYF.

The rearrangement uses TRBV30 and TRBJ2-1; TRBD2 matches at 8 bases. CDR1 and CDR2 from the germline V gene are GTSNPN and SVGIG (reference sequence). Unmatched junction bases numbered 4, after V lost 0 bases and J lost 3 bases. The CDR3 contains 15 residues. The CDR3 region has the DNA TGTGCCTGGAGTGTTAGCGGGGCGGACTACAATGAGCAGTTCTTC. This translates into CAWSVSGADYNEQFF.